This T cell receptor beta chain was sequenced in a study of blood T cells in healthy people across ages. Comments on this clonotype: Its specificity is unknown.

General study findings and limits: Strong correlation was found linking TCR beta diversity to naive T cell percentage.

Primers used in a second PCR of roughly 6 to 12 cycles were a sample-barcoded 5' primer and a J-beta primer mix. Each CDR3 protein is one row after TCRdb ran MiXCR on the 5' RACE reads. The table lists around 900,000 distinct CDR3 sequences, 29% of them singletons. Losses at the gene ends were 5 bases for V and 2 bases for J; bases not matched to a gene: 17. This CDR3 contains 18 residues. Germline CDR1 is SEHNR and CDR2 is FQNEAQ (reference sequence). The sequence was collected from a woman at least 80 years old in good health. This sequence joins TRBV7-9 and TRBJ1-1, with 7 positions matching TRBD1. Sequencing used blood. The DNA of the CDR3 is TGTGCCAGCAGCCCGCTGGGTAGGGCAGGGGGTCGCAACACTGAAGCTTTCTTT. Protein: CASSPLGRAGGRNTEAFF.